This passage covers 22 T cell receptor beta chains from one sample sequenced in a study of cytomegalovirus exposure and HLA in healthy donors. 60 Vbeta and 13 Jbeta primers were used in PCR. Sequencing was performed with immunoSEQ multiplex PCR; in TCRdb, only in-frame clones are kept and a portion is missing. This table has 140,000 to 150,000 clones, about 10% appearing once. Sample: PBMCs. These receptors were collected from a man aged 50-59 years in good health and CMV-seronegative.

This clone has more than one count but fewer than ten. This chain joins TRBV18 and TRBJ2-3, with 15 bases lining up with TRBD2. Germline values: CDR1 KGHSH, CDR2 LQKENI. V lost 0 bases to trimming and J lost 4 bases; unmatched junction nucleotides: 5. This CDR3 spans 18 amino acids. CDR3 protein: CASSPPGTSGRKADTQYF. CDR3 nucleotides: TGTGCCAGCTCACCACCCGGGACTAGCGGGAGGAAAGCAGATACGCAGTATTTT. The entire variable domain, with the rest obtained from reference TRBV18 and TRBJ2-3, is as follows: NAGVMQNPRHLVRRRGQEARLRCSPMKGHSHVYWYRQLPEEGLKFMVYLQKENIIDESGMPKERFSAEFPKEGPSILRIQQVVRGDSAAYFCASSPPGTSGRKADTQYFGPGTRLTVL.

The genes are TRBV6-5 and TRBJ1-1; D may be TRBD1 (6 bases). V was clipped by 4 bases and J by 5 bases, with 17 bases between them. This CDR3 is built from 15 residues. Germline V gene sequence: CDR1 MNHEY, CDR2 SVGAGI. The CDR3 DNA reads as TGTGCCAGCAGTTGGTCAGGGGTTTTAAGAACTGAAGCTTTCTTT. Translation: CASSWSGVLRTEAFF.

The rearrangement links TRBV11-2 to TRBJ2-5; 15 positions agree with TRBD2. Unmatched junction bases numbered 5, after V lost 5 bases and J lost 4 bases. The length of the CDR3 is 16 residues. Germline assignment: CDR1 SGHAT and CDR2 FQNNGV. This CDR3 is CASSPGLAGGAETQYF. CDR3 sequence (DNA): TGTGCCAGCAGCCCGGGACTAGCGGGGGGAGCAGAGACCCAGTACTTC.

In its sample, this clone was seen a few times. The V gene is TRBV2, the J gene TRBJ2-7; D may be TRBD1 (6 bases). Germline V gives CDR1 SNHLY, CDR2 FYNNEI. This CDR3 region has 12 residues. Trimming removed 6 bases from V and 9 bases from J, with 15 bases in between. DNA of the CDR3: TGTGCCAGCAGGGGGACATCCTGGGGGCAGTACTTC. This translates into CASRGTSWGQYF.

V is TRBV28 and J is TRBJ2-7; D remains ambiguous. This CDR3 region has 11 residues. Trimming removed 4 bases from V and 1 base from J, with 2 bases in between. Germline V gene sequence: CDR1 MDHEN, CDR2 SYDVKM. The CDR3 region is CASSSSYEQYF. CDR3 nucleotides: TGTGCCAGCAGTTCTTCCTACGAGCAGTACTTC.

This clone was recorded at least ten times. J is TRBJ2-3 and V is TRBV7-8; the match to TRBD1 covers 8 bases. V lost 5 bases to trimming and J lost 2 bases; unmatched junction nucleotides: 6. Germline loops: CDR1 SGHVS, CDR2 FQNEAQ. This CDR3 spans 15 amino acids. The CDR3 nucleotides are TGTGCCAGCAGCACTTGGACAGGGCACACAGATACGCAGTATTTT. This encodes CASSTWTGHTDTQYF.

This chain links TRBV28 with TRBJ2-3; 8 bases match TRBD1. J lost 1 base, V lost 10 bases, and 7 bases had no gene match. The germline V gene encodes CDR1 MDHEN and CDR2 SYDVKM. The length of the CDR3 is 14 residues. The CDR3 is CAIRTGSGTDTQYF. The CDR3 nucleotides are TGTGCCATACGGACAGGGTCCGGCACAGATACGCAGTATTTT.

Only a few counts were recorded for this clone. The V call is TRBV5-1, the J call TRBJ2-3; TRBD2 aligns across 7 bases. The CDR3 extends over 15 amino acids. Germline assignment: CDR1 SGHRS and CDR2 YFSETQ. V lost 2 bases to trimming and J lost 3 bases; unmatched junction nucleotides: 6. CDR3 bases: TGCGCCAGCAGCTTAATGGGGGGGGAAACAGATACGCAGTATTTT. Amino acid sequence: CASSLMGGETDTQYF.

The rearrangement uses TRBV15 and TRBJ1-1; weak D call: TRBD1 (5 bases). This CDR3 contains 13 residues. V shed 1 base and J shed 4 bases, with 7 bases lying between them. From germline, CDR1 is LNHNV and CDR2 YYDKDF (reference sequence). CDR3 sequence: CATSRAGGTEAFF. The CDR3 region has the DNA TGTGCCACCAGCAGAGCCGGGGGCACTGAAGCTTTCTTT.

This chain joins TRBV30 and TRBJ2-7; D is perhaps TRBD1 (6 bases). CDR3 length: 13 amino acids. Trimming left V 5 bases short and J 2 bases short, with 13 bases between. Per germline, CDR1 GTSNPN and CDR2 SVGIG (reference sequence). This CDR3 reads CAWARDTAYEQYF. CDR3 bases: TGTGCCTGGGCCCGGGACACAGCCTACGAGCAGTACTTC.

A few counts support this clone. J is TRBJ2-7 and V is TRBV13; the match to TRBD1 covers 9 bases. Germline loops: CDR1 PRHDT, CDR2 FYEKMQ (reference sequence). J was trimmed by 3 bases and V by 3 bases; bases with no gene match: 12. The CDR3 is made up of 17 amino acids. CDR3 bases: TGTGCCAGCAGCTTTTTGGCCGGGACAGGGAGACTCTACGAGCAGTACTTC. Translating it yields CASSFLAGTGRLYEQYF.

CDR3 DNA sequence: TGTGCCTGGAATCAAGGGGGCGGTTATGGCTACACCTTC. Residues: CAWNQGGGYGYTF. J is TRBJ1-2 and V is TRBV30; 7 nucleotides line up with TRBD1. The CDR3 is 13 residues long. The germline V gene encodes CDR1 GTSNPN and CDR2 SVGIG (reference sequence). V gave up 4 bases and J gave up 5 bases; unmatched junction bases: 7.

This clone was observed a handful of times. The chain is built from TRBV5-4 and TRBJ1-2; 7 bases agree with TRBD1. Trimming cost V 4 bases and J 8 bases; bases outside gene matches: 8. Germline lookup yields CDR1 SGHNT and CDR2 YYREEE (reference sequence). The CDR3 is made up of 13 amino acids. CDR3 in DNA: TGTGCCAGCAGCCTTGACAGGGCCCGAGGCTACACCTTC. Protein: CASSLDRARGYTF.

This clone was seen more than once but under ten times. The gene calls are TRBV25-1 and TRBJ2-3; D is ambiguous. Deletions cut 4 bases from V and 0 bases from J, with 2 bases between. Looked up from germline, CDR1 is MGHDK and CDR2 is SYGVNS. This CDR3 is 12 amino acids long. As DNA, the CDR3 is TGTGCCAGCAGTGTAAGCACAGATACGCAGTATTTT. This translates into CASSVSTDTQYF.

This clone was counted between two and nine times. The chain joins TRBV5-1 to TRBJ2-3; 11 positions match TRBD2. J lost 0 bases, V lost 2 bases, and 2 bases had no gene match. The length of the CDR3 is 16 residues. Germline CDR1 is SGHRS and CDR2 is YFSETQ. For the CDR3, the DNA is TGCGCCAGCAGCTTTAGCGGGAGGGTAAGCACAGATACGCAGTATTTT. This sequence encodes CASSFSGRVSTDTQYF.

This clone was seen a handful of times. This chain uses TRBV5-5 with TRBJ2-7; 8 bases are a match to TRBD2. The CDR3 is made up of 15 amino acids. Per germline, CDR1 SGHKS and CDR2 YYEKEE (reference sequence). The junction had 9 bases not matched to a gene; V was cut back by 4 bases and J by 3 bases. The CDR3 nucleotides are TGTGCCAGCAGCCTGTTCGGGACTAGGGGCTACGAGCAGTACTTC. This codes for CASSLFGTRGYEQYF.

The rearrangement links TRBV4-1 to TRBJ2-7; 9 bases are shared with TRBD1. The J segment lost 4 bases and the V segment lost 0 bases, leaving 7 bases of the junction unmatched. CDR3 length: 16 residues. Germline V gene lookup returns CDR1 MGHRA and CDR2 YSYEKL. The CDR3 nucleotides are TGCGCCAGCAGCCAAGATCGACAGGGGGTTTGGTACGAGCAGTACTTC. It is translated as CASSQDRQGVWYEQYF.

There are a few counts of this clone. This chain joins TRBV11-2 and TRBJ2-2; 12 bases align to TRBD2. The CDR3 has 17 amino acids. Germline values: CDR1 SGHAT, CDR2 FQNNGV. V shed 1 base and J 6 bases; nucleotides not matched to a gene: 6. Written as DNA, the CDR3 is TGTGCCAGCAGCTTAGGCGGCACTAGCGGGGGGTCCGGGGAGCTGTTTTTT. Amino acid sequence: CASSLGGTSGGSGELFF.

This clone was observed a handful of times. The rearrangement links TRBV14 to TRBJ1-1; D gene uncertain. The V gene lost 1 base and the J gene lost 11 bases, with 11 bases spanning the gap. Per the germline V gene, CDR1 is SGHDN and CDR2 is FVKESK. The CDR3 sequence is 12 residues long. Here the CDR3 DNA reads TGTGCCAGCAGCCAAGGGAGTCAGTTGGCTTTCTTT. Its protein product is CASSQGSQLAFF. Full variable domain (outside the CDR3, taken from reference TRBV14 and TRBJ1-1): EAGVTQFPSHSVIEKGQTVTLRCDPISGHDNLYWYRRVMGKEIKFLLHFVKESKQDESGMPNNRFLAERTGGTYSTLKVQPAELEDSGVYFCASSQGSQLAFFGQGTRLTVV.

In its sample, this clone was seen a few times. The J gene is TRBJ1-6, the V gene TRBV6-6; the match to TRBD1 covers 7 bases. V lost 2 bases to trimming and J lost 7 bases; unmatched junction nucleotides: 5. Germline loops: CDR1 MNHNY, CDR2 SVGAGI (reference sequence). There are 15 residues in the CDR3. Here the CDR3 DNA reads TGTGCCAGCAGTTACGAGGGGGCTCAAAATTCACCCCTCCACTTT. This gives the protein CASSYEGAQNSPLHF.

The rearrangement links TRBV5-1 to TRBJ2-5, with TRBD2 matching 14 bases. CDR1 and CDR2 from the germline V gene are SGHRS and YFSETQ. V lost 2 bases, J lost 9 bases, and 3 bases stayed unmatched. The CDR3 totals 14 residues. The CDR3 is CASSFRLAGGPQYF. CDR3 DNA: TGCGCCAGCAGCTTTCGACTAGCGGGAGGGCCCCAGTACTTC.

This clone was recorded a few times. The rearrangement links TRBV2 to TRBJ2-3; D is unresolved. This CDR3 spans 16 amino acids. Germline values: CDR1 SNHLY, CDR2 FYNNEI. V lost 7 bases to trimming and J lost 1 base, with 18 bases between them. CDR3 residues: CASKEPAIEGTDTQYF. In DNA form, the CDR3 reads TGTGCCAGCAAGGAACCGGCCATCGAGGGCACAGATACGCAGTATTTT.